The TCR beta chain described here comes from a study of beta chain features in type 1 diabetes. Germline V gene data show CDR1 as SQVTM and CDR2 as ANQGSEA. This CDR3 is built from 15 residues. Deletions cut 6 bases from V and 0 bases from J, with 18 bases between. Isolated RNA was reverse transcribed in full, so expressed TCRB transcripts were sequenced. Method: immunoSEQ multiplex PCR; TCRdb's copy keeps in-frame clones and lacks some. Of 620,000 or so clones in the sample, around 16% were seen once. Sequenced input: naive CD4+ T cells from blood. The J gene is TRBJ2-7, the V gene TRBV29-1, with a possible D match to TRBD1 (5 bases). The TCR was taken from a man aged 18 to 30 in good health. In nucleotides, the CDR3 is TGCAGCGTCATAAGCTTCAGGGTGGGCTCCTACGAGCAGTACTTC. This gives the protein CSVISFRVGSYEQYF.